The clone carrying this TCR beta chain was recorded once. Clones were read by immunoSEQ multiplex PCR, and TCRdb kept only the in-frame ones, dropping some. Found here are 15,000 to 20,000 clones, 85% to 90% of them singletons; the top ten hold approximately 13%. The data stem from a study of T cell changes during pregnancy in multiple sclerosis. The V and J ends lost 4 bases and 0 bases respectively, with 19 bases between them. This CDR3 has 18 residues. The germline CDR1 and CDR2 sequences are LGHNA and YNFKEQ. The genes are TRBV4-2 and TRBJ1-5; the D gene is possibly TRBD1 (6 bases). The sequencing here drew on CD8+ T cells from peripheral blood mononuclear cells, taken in the third trimester of pregnancy. This sequence was found in a female donor in good health, enrolled as a control in a pregnancy study. The CDR3 is CASSLYLPGENSNQPQHF. CDR3 nucleotides: TGTGCCAGCAGCCTTTACCTTCCAGGGGAGAATAGCAATCAGCCCCAGCATTTT.